Below, one TCR beta chain is given with its context. The antigen this receptor binds is unknown. No qualities accompany the bases; no much larger clone lies one base away. This sample is drawn from a study of control samples from healthy donors and cancer patients (dated by TCRdb to 2018 to 2020). The library was generated by the immunoSEQ multiplex PCR assay. TCRdb carries this immuneACCESS record with in-frame sequences only. Its versions omit some clonotypes, under half of them owing to an unresolved V gene in the studies checked, with the rest unexplained. In all, the sample holds roughly 80,000 clones, and roughly 91% of those were seen once. 5.5% of the sample goes to the ten largest clones. From its cysteine to its phenylalanine, the CDR3 spans 13 amino acids. Just CDR3 DNA is preserved here, 39 bases in frame from base 1. V and J lose 2 bases and 2 bases, and a span of 6 bases separates them. CDR1 and CDR2 were assigned from the germline V gene as ENHRY and SYGVKD.

What was sequenced was blood. The chain is assembled from TRBV10-3 and TRBJ1-2; 5 matching bases give a weak D call of TRBD1. This TCR was recovered from a man aged 50-59 years in good health. The CDR3 protein is CAISEGGNYGYTF. Read as DNA, the sequence is TGTGCCATCAGTGAGGGGGGGAACTATGGCTACACCTTC.